This T cell receptor (beta chain) was sequenced for a study of shared clonotypes between healthy human individuals. Whole-study results and caveats: Generation probabilities of non-shared clonotypes were lower (relative to those shared by all four donors).

The deep-level immunoSEQ assay was used. The protocol was immunoSEQ multiplex PCR, while the TCRdb copy is restricted to in-frame clones and leaves out a portion. Among 190,000 or so clones listed, around 93% were seen once. On this clone itself: Its matching antigen is unknown.

Donors, healthy HIV-negative adults, lacked recent acute infections or vaccinations. V lost 6 bases, J lost 0 bases, and 10 bases stayed unmatched. Germline CDR1 reads MNHNY; CDR2 reads SVGAGI (reference sequence). CDR3 length equals 16 residues. Material for sequencing was naive CD4+ T cells sorted from blood. Indicated subset: CD45RA+ positively selected. The clonotype was recovered from a woman between 25 and 40 years old in good health. V is TRBV6-6 and J is TRBJ2-7, with 8 bases that match TRBD2. This CDR3 reads CASSNDPSGPSYEQYF. Written as DNA, the CDR3 is TGTGCCAGCAGCAACGACCCTAGCGGGCCCTCCTACGAGCAGTACTTC.